This T cell receptor beta chain was identified during a study of blood T cell repertoires in COVID-19 (TCRdb year 2020). The study in broad terms: Collaborator samples came from the United States, Italy and Spain and covered acute and convalescent phases of COVID-19. Where HLA class I and class II types were available, the types were taken from metadata supplied by the sample provider, not from assay-based typing. A freely available public database, intended as a resource for researchers studying the immune response to SARS-CoV-2, is where the repertoires were released. Deeply sampled blood TCRbeta repertoires from subjects exposed to, actively infected with, or recovered from COVID-19 were included in the dataset. The samples were drawn from two sources: the first 160 participants of the ongoing ImmuneRACE study, and 1,254 subjects contributed by 6 global collaborators. The material from the prospective study consisted of cDNA or gDNA derived from T cells, B-cell-depleted T cells, or PBMCs. Nearly every sample came with metadata listing a de-identified subject ID, COVID-19 status, age in years and sex.

The V end loses 0 bases and the J end loses 1 base, and a stretch of 9 bases separates them. From the cysteine through the phenylalanine, the CDR3 covers 15 amino acids. Just the 45-base CDR3 DNA is kept, in frame starting at base 1. CDR1 is given as LNHDA and CDR2 as SQIVND, both from the germline V gene (reference sequence). Worth noting for this clone: Its recognized antigen is unknown. Within one base of it there is no much larger clone, and no base qualities were kept.

Each collaborating institution followed its own protocols to collect whole blood in K2EDTA tubes. Collaborator samples were shipped for TCRbeta analysis as frozen whole blood, isolated PBMCs, or DNA extracted from either sample type. The immunoSEQ Assay, a bias-controlled multiplex PCR, was used to amplify TCRbeta CDR3 regions from genomic DNA. The published analysis was carried out like this. Nucleated cell counts per sample were estimated from amplification of reference gene primers within the assay. Sequence reads were collapsed and filtered to measure the absolute abundance of every unique TCRbeta CDR3 rearrangement. For each sample, productive Simpson clonality was calculated by taking the square root of Simpson's diversity index across productive rearrangements. TCRdb stores this immuneACCESS table with in-frame sequences only. Part of the clones is absent; in the studies checked, under half of the shortfall reflects unresolved V genes, and no reason is known for the rest. The V and J calls and clone size were taken over from that table, and D and trimming were inferred from the DNA. The sample has 100,000 to 110,000 clones on record, almost 80% of them singletons. The ten largest clones capture over 10% of the sample.

Overall study results and their limits: The quantity of clinical and demographic metadata differed by source and by participant and was supplied without curation.

Sample: peripheral blood. The TCR was taken from a woman between 65 and 79 years old with acute or convalescent COVID-19. This chain is built from TRBV19 and TRBJ1-1; D gene: possibly TRBD1, on 5 matching bases. Read as DNA, the sequence is TGTGCCAGTAGTATAGAGGAGCAGGGGAACACTGAAGCTTTCTTT. Its protein is CASSIEEQGNTEAFF.